The rows below give T cell receptor beta chains drawn from one sample of a study of Graves' ophthalmopathy and Graves' hyperthyroidism. TCRdb re-derived calls from the multiplex PCR reads in MiXCR, one entry per CDR3 protein. The sample includes about 740,000 distinct CDR3 sequences, roughly 41% of them seen just once. Input material: peripheral blood. The source of these receptors is an adult man with Graves' ophthalmopathy. CDR3s include the opening cysteine and the closing phenylalanine or tryptophan. Fields, in order: D gene, V gene, CDR3 protein. D genes are given only for firm matches.

d_gene: TRBD2
v_gene: TRBV12-3/TRBV12-4
CDR3aa: CASSVAGGTYEQYF

d_gene: -
v_gene: TRBV10-3
CDR3aa: CASSLSGRPAYGYTF

d_gene: TRBD1
v_gene: TRBV5-4
CDR3aa: CASSEGTGAGYTF

d_gene: -
v_gene: TRBV11-2
CDR3aa: CASSQQTGTPNYGYTF

d_gene: -
v_gene: TRBV9
CDR3aa: CASSDSGGTEAFF

d_gene: TRBD1
v_gene: TRBV27
CDR3aa: CASSHRGLNTEAYF

d_gene: TRBD2
v_gene: TRBV2
CDR3aa: CASSYGTSGNEQYF

d_gene: TRBD1
v_gene: TRBV10-3
CDR3aa: CATRAGTGFFTIAYEQYF

d_gene: TRBD1
v_gene: TRBV2
CDR3aa: CASLQGANTGELFF

d_gene: -
v_gene: TRBV25-1
CDR3aa: CASSRVNTGELFF

d_gene: -
v_gene: TRBV25-1
CDR3aa: CASSDSAGNPSGYTF

d_gene: -
v_gene: TRBV9
CDR3aa: CASSEEATGSPLHF

d_gene: -
v_gene: TRBV2
CDR3aa: CASSEAEGSTYEQYF

d_gene: -
v_gene: TRBV5-1
CDR3aa: CASRITSGANVLTF

d_gene: -
v_gene: TRBV7-9
CDR3aa: CASSLTSSYKQYF

d_gene: -
v_gene: TRBV29-1
CDR3aa: CSVGLRGEKETQYF

d_gene: -
v_gene: TRBV7-3
CDR3aa: CASSPAGLSEAFF

d_gene: -
v_gene: TRBV5-1
CDR3aa: CASSSSGSSSEKLFF

d_gene: TRBD1
v_gene: TRBV5-1
CDR3aa: CASSWMGGQGAREQYF

d_gene: -
v_gene: TRBV5-6
CDR3aa: CASSPVRSTRMQYF

d_gene: -
v_gene: TRBV10-3
CDR3aa: CAISEGVSTGELFF

d_gene: -
v_gene: TRBV20-1
CDR3aa: CSARGHSMRGENTEAFF

d_gene: TRBD1
v_gene: TRBV6-2/TRBV6-3
CDR3aa: CASSYSLGQGRTEAFF

d_gene: -
v_gene: TRBV7-9
CDR3aa: CASSQGGRENTDTQYF

d_gene: -
v_gene: TRBV10-3
CDR3aa: CASRPWKQYF

d_gene: TRBD1
v_gene: TRBV2
CDR3aa: CASSLQGAGSPLHF

d_gene: -
v_gene: TRBV29-1
CDR3aa: CSVSLNSNQPQHF

d_gene: TRBD1
v_gene: TRBV12-3/TRBV12-4
CDR3aa: CASSASFRDRAGYTF

d_gene: -
v_gene: TRBV7-8
CDR3aa: CASSRTNGQTYEQYF

d_gene: -
v_gene: TRBV7-7
CDR3aa: CASSRGVQALNSPLHF

d_gene: -
v_gene: TRBV11-1
CDR3aa: CASLEFSGSPLHF

d_gene: -
v_gene: TRBV25-1
CDR3aa: CASSDSWGEEKLFF

d_gene: TRBD1
v_gene: TRBV12-3/TRBV12-4
CDR3aa: CASRTGRSTGGGETQYF

d_gene: -
v_gene: TRBV15
CDR3aa: CATSRFGQEFYEQYF

d_gene: -
v_gene: TRBV29-1
CDR3aa: CSVESGQMYGYTF

d_gene: TRBD1
v_gene: TRBV10-2
CDR3aa: CASRKGQGLYGYTF

d_gene: -
v_gene: TRBV7-8
CDR3aa: CASSLKRTPRRETQYF

d_gene: -
v_gene: TRBV10-3
CDR3aa: CASSSGVEQYF

d_gene: -
v_gene: TRBV25-1
CDR3aa: CASSDPGWGELFF

d_gene: -
v_gene: TRBV7-2
CDR3aa: CASSFRGVYEQYF

d_gene: TRBD2
v_gene: TRBV29-1
CDR3aa: CSVSNLGLAIETQYF

d_gene: -
v_gene: TRBV9
CDR3aa: CASSVGGNDEAFF

d_gene: TRBD1
v_gene: TRBV5-1
CDR3aa: CASSSMGQGAGAGGLEQYF

d_gene: -
v_gene: TRBV7-3
CDR3aa: CASSLDPGRADSGANVLAF

d_gene: -
v_gene: TRBV11-2
CDR3aa: CASMGPRAAYGYTF

d_gene: TRBD2
v_gene: TRBV20-1
CDR3aa: CSARVAGEGGELFF

d_gene: -
v_gene: TRBV11-1
CDR3aa: CASSPQGAQETQYF

d_gene: -
v_gene: TRBV2
CDR3aa: CASMENTGELFF

d_gene: -
v_gene: TRBV29-1
CDR3aa: CSVEFGYTF

d_gene: -
v_gene: TRBV25-1
CDR3aa: CASTAIRKGYTGELFF

d_gene: -
v_gene: TRBV5-8
CDR3aa: CASSLDGDRLNTEAFF

d_gene: TRBD1
v_gene: TRBV19
CDR3aa: CASSNRGPNYGYTF

d_gene: -
v_gene: TRBV10-1
CDR3aa: CASSPAEQYF